This TCR beta chain originates from a study of blood T cells in healthy people across ages. Per the germline V gene, CDR1 is LNHNV and CDR2 is YYDKDF (reference sequence). The length of the CDR3 is 14 residues. V dropped 0 bases and J dropped 14 bases, with 19 bases sitting between them. This clonotype was counted only a few times. The authors ran a second PCR of roughly 6 to 12 cycles using a sample-barcoded 5' primer and a J-beta primer mix. TCRdb re-called the 5' RACE reads through MiXCR, storing one row per CDR3 protein. Among almost 550,000 distinct CDR3 sequences, about 24% were seen once, and the ten largest hold just under 9%. These same data were also listed under a study on T cells of mothers and their children.

The sample taken for sequencing was blood. V and J are TRBV15 and TRBJ1-2; D is uncertain. This TCR came from a boy between 10 and 17 years old in good health. CDR3 coding DNA: TGTGCCACCAGCAGAGATCGGAATGCTCCAGGCGTAACCTTC. Translation gives CATSRDRNAPGVTF. The variable domain in full, with the rest retrieved from reference TRBV15 and TRBJ1-2, is DAMVIQNPRYQVTQFGKPVTLSCSQTLNHNVMYWYQQKSSQAPKLLFHYYDKDFNNEADTPDNFQSRRPNTSFCFLDIRSPGLGDTAMYLCATSRDRNAPGVTFGSGTRLTVV.